This T cell receptor beta chain is from a study of metastatic and nonmetastatic thyroid tumors. V shed 3 bases and J 5 bases; nucleotides not matched to a gene: 0. The CDR3 totals 12 residues. Every patient underwent thyroid surgery untreated. TCRdb reprocessed the PCR reads using MiXCR. This sample has some 15,000 clones, with around 22% found just once. J is TRBJ1-1 and V is TRBV12-3 or TRBV12-4, with 7 bases that match TRBD1. The sequenced material came from adjacent normal tissue. This receptor was obtained from a female donor with papillary thyroid cancer or a benign thyroid nodule (not recorded which). Some clones in this sample may be carry-over from other donors' samples. CDR3 sequence (DNA): TGTGCCAGCAGTTTCAGGGGGACTGAAGCTTTCTTT. Encoded protein: CASSFRGTEAFF.